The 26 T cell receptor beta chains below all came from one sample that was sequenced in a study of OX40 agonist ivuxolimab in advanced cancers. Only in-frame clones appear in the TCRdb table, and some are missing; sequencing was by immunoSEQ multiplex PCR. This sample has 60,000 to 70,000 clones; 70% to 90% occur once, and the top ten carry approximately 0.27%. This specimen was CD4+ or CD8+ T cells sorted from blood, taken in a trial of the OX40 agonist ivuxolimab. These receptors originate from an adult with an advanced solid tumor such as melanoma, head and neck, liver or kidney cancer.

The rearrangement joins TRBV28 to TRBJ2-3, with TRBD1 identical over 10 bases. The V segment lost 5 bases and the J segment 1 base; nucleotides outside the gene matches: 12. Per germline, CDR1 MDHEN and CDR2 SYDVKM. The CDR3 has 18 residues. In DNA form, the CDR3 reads TGTGCCAGCAGTATCCCCTTAGGGACAGGGGTGGGCACAGATACGCAGTATTTT. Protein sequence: CASSIPLGTGVGTDTQYF. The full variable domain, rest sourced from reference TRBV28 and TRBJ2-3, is DVKVTQSSRYLVKRTGEKVFLECVQDMDHENMFWYRQDPGLGLRLIYFSYDVKMKEKGDIPEGYSVSREKKERFSLILESASTNQTSMYLCASSIPLGTGVGTDTQYFGPGTRLTVL.

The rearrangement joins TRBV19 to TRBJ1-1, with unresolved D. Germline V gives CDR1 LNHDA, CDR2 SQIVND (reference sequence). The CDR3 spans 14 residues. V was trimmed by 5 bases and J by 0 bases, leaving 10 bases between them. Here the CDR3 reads CASSPVTVNTEAFF. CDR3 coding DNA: TGTGCCAGTAGTCCCGTAACAGTGAACACTGAAGCTTTCTTT.

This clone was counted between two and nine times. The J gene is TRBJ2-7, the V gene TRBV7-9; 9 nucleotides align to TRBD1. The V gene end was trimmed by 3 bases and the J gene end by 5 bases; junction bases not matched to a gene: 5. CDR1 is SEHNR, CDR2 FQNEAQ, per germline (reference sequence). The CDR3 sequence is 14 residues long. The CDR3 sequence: CASSFGTGLDEQYF. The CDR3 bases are TGTGCCAGCAGCTTCGGGACAGGGTTGGACGAGCAGTACTTC.

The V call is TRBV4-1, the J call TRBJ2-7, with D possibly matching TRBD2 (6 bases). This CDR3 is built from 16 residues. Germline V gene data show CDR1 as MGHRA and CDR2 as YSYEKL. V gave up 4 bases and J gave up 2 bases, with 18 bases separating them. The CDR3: CASSRAASATAYEQYF. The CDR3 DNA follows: TGCGCCAGCAGCCGCGCAGCTAGCGCTACGGCCTACGAGCAGTACTTC.

DNA for the CDR3: TGTGCCAGCCGCGGGGTAGCCGGGAATGAGCAGTTCTTC. Translated: CASRGVAGNEQFF. The V gene is TRBV7-2, the J gene TRBJ2-1, with D tentatively TRBD2 (6 bases). The CDR3 contains 13 residues. Germline V gene lookup returns CDR1 SGHTA and CDR2 FQGNSA. V lost 8 bases and J 7 bases, leaving 15 bases between the germline ends.

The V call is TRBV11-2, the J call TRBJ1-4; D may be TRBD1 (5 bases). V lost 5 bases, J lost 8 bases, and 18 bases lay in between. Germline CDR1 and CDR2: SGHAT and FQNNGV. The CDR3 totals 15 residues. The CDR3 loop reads CASSHNTGVREKLFF. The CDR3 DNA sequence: TGTGCCAGCAGCCACAACACGGGGGTTAGGGAAAAACTGTTTTTT.

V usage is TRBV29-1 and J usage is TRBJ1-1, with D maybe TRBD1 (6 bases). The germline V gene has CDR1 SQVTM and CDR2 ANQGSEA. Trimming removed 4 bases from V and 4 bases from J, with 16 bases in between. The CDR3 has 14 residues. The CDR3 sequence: CSVVSAGVRTEAFF. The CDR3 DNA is TGCAGCGTTGTTTCGGCAGGGGTTCGCACTGAAGCTTTCTTT. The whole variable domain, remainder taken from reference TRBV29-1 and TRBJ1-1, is SAVISQKPSRDICQRGTSLTIQCQVDSQVTMMFWYRQQPGQSLTLIATANQGSEATYESGFVIDKFPISRPNLTFSTLTVSNMSPEDSSIYLCSVVSAGVRTEAFFGQGTRLTVV.

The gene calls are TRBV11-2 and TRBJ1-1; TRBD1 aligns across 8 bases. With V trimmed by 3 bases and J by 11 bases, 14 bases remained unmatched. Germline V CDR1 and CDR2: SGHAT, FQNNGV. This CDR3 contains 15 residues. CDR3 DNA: TGTGCCAGCAGCTTCCGGCCGGGACAGGCCGCCGGGGCTTTCTTT. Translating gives CASSFRPGQAAGAFF.

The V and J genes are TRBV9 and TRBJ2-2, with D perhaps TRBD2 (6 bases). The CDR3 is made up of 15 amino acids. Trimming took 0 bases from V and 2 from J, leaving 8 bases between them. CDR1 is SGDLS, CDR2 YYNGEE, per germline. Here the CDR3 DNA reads TGTGCCAGCAGCGTAGCCGGGACTAACACCGGGGAGCTGTTTTTT. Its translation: CASSVAGTNTGELFF.

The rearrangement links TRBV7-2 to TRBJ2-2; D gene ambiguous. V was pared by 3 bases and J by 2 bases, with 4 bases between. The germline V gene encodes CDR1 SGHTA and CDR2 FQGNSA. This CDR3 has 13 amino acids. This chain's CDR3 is CASSLRNTGELFF. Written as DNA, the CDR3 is TGTGCCAGCAGCTTGCGTAACACCGGGGAGCTGTTTTTT. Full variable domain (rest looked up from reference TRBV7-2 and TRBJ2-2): GAGVSQSPSNKVTEKGKDVELRCDPISGHTALYWYRQSLGQGLEFLIYFQGNSAPDKSGLPSDRFSAERTGGSVSTLTIQRTQQEDSAVYLCASSLRNTGELFFGEGSRLTVL.

The CDR3: CASSIKVRDYEQYF. The CDR3 DNA sequence: TGTGCCAGCAGCATAAAGGTGAGAGACTACGAGCAGTACTTC. This rearrangement joins TRBV4-2 to TRBJ2-7, with no clear D. This CDR3 comprises 14 residues. Germline V gene data show CDR1 as LGHNA and CDR2 as YNFKEQ. V was pared by 5 bases and J by 3 bases, with 14 bases between.

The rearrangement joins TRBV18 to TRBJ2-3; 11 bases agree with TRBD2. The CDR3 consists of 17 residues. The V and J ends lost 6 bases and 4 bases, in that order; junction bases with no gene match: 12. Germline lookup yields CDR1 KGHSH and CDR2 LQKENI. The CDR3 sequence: CASSPVLAGGVPDTQYF. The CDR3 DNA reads TGTGCCAGCTCCCCCGTTTTAGCGGGAGGGGTCCCAGATACGCAGTATTTT.

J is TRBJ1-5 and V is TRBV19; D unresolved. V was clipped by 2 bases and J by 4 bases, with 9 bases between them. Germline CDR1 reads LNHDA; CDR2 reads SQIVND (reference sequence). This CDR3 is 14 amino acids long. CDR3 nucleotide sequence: TGTGCCAGTAGTATACGTATTATTAATCAGCCCCAGCATTTT. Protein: CASSIRIINQPQHF.

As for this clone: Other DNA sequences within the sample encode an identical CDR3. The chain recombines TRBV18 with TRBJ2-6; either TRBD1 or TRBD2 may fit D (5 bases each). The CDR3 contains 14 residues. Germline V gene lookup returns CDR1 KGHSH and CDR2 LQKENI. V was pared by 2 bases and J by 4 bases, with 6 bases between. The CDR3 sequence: CASSPGDGANVLTF. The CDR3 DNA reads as TGTGCCAGCTCACCAGGGGACGGGGCCAACGTCCTGACTTTC.

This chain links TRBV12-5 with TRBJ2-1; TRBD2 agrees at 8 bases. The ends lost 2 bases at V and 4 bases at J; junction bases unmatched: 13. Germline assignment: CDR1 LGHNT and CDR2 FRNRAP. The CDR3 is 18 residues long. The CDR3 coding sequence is TGTGCTAGTGGTTTGTCTTCATTCACAGCGGGGGCTTACAATGAGCAGTTCTTC. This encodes CASGLSSFTAGAYNEQFF.

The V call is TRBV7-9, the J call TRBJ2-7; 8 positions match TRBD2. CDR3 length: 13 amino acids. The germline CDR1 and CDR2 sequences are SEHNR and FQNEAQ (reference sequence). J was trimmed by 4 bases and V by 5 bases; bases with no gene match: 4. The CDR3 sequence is CASSPSGSYEQYF. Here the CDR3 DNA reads TGTGCCAGCAGCCCCAGCGGGAGTTACGAGCAGTACTTC.

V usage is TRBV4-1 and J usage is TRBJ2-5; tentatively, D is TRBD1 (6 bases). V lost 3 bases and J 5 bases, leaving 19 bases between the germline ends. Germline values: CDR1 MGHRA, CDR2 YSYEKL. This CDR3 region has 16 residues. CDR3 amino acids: CASSQDSNRVSETQYF. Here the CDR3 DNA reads TGCGCCAGCAGCCAGGACTCAAACAGGGTATCGGAGACCCAGTACTTC.

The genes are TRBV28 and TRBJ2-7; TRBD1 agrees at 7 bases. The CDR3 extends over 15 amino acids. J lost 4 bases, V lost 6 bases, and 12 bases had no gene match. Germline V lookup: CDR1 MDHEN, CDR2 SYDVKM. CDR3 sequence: CASSTSATGSYEQYF. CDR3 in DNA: TGTGCCAGCAGCACTTCCGCGACAGGGTCGTACGAGCAGTACTTC.

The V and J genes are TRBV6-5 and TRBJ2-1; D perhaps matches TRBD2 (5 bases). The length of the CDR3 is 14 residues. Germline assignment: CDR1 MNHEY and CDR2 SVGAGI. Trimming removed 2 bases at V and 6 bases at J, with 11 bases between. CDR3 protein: CASSYLDAGNEQFF. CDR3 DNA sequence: TGTGCCAGCAGTTACCTCGACGCGGGCAATGAGCAGTTCTTC.

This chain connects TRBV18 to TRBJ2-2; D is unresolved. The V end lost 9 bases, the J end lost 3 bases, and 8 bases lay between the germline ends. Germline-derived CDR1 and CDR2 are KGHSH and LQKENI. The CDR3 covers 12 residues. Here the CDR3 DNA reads TGTGCCAGTCGGTTCTACACCGGGGAGCTGTTTTTT. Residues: CASRFYTGELFF. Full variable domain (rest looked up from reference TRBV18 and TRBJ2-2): NAGVMQNPRHLVRRRGQEARLRCSPMKGHSHVYWYRQLPEEGLKFMVYLQKENIIDESGMPKERFSAEFPKEGPSILRIQQVVRGDSAAYFCASRFYTGELFFGEGSRLTVL.

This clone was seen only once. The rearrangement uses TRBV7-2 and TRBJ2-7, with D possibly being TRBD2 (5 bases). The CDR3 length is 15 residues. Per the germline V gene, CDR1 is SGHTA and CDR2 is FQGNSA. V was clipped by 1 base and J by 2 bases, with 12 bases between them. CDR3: CASSLETGNAYEQYF. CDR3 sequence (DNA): TGTGCCAGCAGCTTAGAAACGGGAAACGCCTACGAGCAGTACTTC.

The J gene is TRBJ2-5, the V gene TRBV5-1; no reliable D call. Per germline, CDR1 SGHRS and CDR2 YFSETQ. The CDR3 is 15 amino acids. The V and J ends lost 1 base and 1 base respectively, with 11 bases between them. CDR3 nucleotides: TGCGCCAGCAGCTTGCAATCGGGCTTCCAAGAGACCCAGTACTTC. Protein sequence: CASSLQSGFQETQYF.

CDR3 bases: TGCGCCAGCAGCCGGGACGGACGAAGCTCCTACGAGCAGTACTTC. Its protein is CASSRDGRSSYEQYF. This chain uses TRBV4-1 with TRBJ2-7, with D perhaps being TRBD1 or TRBD2 (5 bases each). The CDR3 loop spans 15 amino acids. CDR1 and CDR2 (germline): MGHRA, YSYEKL. Trimming cost V 4 bases and J 0 bases, with 13 bases left between them.

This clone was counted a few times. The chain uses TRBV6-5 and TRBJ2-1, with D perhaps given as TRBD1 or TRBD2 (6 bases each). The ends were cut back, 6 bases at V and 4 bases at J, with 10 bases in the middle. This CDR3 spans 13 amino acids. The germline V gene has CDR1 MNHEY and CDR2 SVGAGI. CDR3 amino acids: CASSRGTYNEQFF. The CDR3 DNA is TGTGCCAGCAGCCGGGGGACATACAATGAGCAGTTCTTC.

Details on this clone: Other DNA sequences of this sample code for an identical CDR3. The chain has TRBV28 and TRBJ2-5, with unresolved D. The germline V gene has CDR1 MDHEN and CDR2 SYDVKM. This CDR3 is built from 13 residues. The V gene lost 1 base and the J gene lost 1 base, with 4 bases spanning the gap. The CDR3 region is CASSLSVQETQYF. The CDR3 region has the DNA TGTGCCAGCAGTTTATCAGTCCAAGAGACCCAGTACTTC.

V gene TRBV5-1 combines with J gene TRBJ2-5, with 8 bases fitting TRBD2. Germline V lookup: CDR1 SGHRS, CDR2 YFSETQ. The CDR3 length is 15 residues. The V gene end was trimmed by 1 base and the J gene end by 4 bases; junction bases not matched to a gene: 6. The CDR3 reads CASSLFAGGGETQYF. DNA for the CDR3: TGCGCCAGCAGCTTGTTTGCGGGAGGAGGAGAGACCCAGTACTTC.